This entry lists 21 T cell receptor beta chains sequenced from one sample in a study of type 1 regulatory T cells. For these TCRs, the target antigens are not known. General study results and limits: Compared with non-Tr1 cells, Tr1 cells showed a narrower TCR repertoire.

TCRdb ran MiXCR on the reads and lists one entry per CDR3 protein. The sample includes tens of thousands of distinct CDR3 sequences, around 20% seen only once; the top ten take 8.3%. The sequenced sample was cultured type 1 regulatory T (Tr1) cells, either the whole culture or a sorted fraction (not recorded which). The receptors shown here come from a human donor in good health.

The chain couples TRBV20-1 to TRBJ1-2; D possibly corresponds to TRBD1 (5 bases). CDR1 DFQATT and CDR2 SNEGSKA come from the germline V gene (reference sequence). CDR3 length: 15 residues. Trimming took off 1 base at V and 3 bases at J, with 15 bases between the two ends. This CDR3 reads CSARGSGSVYYGYTF. In DNA, the CDR3 is TGCAGTGCTAGAGGTTCAGGGTCTGTCTACTATGGCTACACCTTC.

The rearrangement joins TRBV5-1 to TRBJ2-7; 7 bases map to TRBD1. The germline gives CDR1 SGHRS, CDR2 YFSETQ. Unmatched junction bases numbered 5, after V lost 3 bases and J lost 2 bases. This CDR3 has 14 amino acids. CDR3 region: CASSSGTAAYEQYF. The CDR3 region has the DNA TGCGCCAGCAGCTCCGGGACAGCAGCCTACGAGCAGTACTTC.

Ten or more counts support this clonotype. The CDR3 DNA reads as TGTGCCAGCAGTTTGACAGGGGGCAACGAAAAACTGTTTTTT. It specifies CASSLTGGNEKLFF. V is TRBV12-3 or TRBV12-4 and J is TRBJ1-4; TRBD1 matches 10 bases. V shed 3 bases and J 8 bases; nucleotides not matched to a gene: 3. The CDR3 is 14 residues long.

This clonotype has at least ten counts. The chain has TRBV28 and TRBJ1-5; D might be TRBD1 (6 bases). The germline gives CDR1 MDHEN, CDR2 SYDVKM. This CDR3 has 13 residues. The V and J ends lost 2 bases and 9 bases respectively, with 11 bases between them. The CDR3 nucleotides read TGTGCCAGCAGTTTAGGGGGACAACGGCCCCAGCATTTT. Amino acids: CASSLGGQRPQHF. The complete variable domain, with remaining parts taken from reference TRBV28 and TRBJ1-5, reads DVKVTQSSRYLVKRTGEKVFLECVQDMDHENMFWYRQDPGLGLRLIYFSYDVKMKEKGDIPEGYSVSREKKERFSLILESASTNQTSMYLCASSLGGQRPQHFGDGTRLSIL.

This clonotype was detected ten times or more. V gene TRBV20-1 combines with J gene TRBJ2-4; 7 bases agree with TRBD2. The V segment lost 3 bases and the J segment 8 bases; nucleotides outside the gene matches: 10. Germline CDR1 is DFQATT and CDR2 is SNEGSKA (reference sequence). This CDR3 is built from 14 residues. DNA for the CDR3: TGCAGTGCTAGTTCGGGCGGGAGTGTGGACATTCAGTACTTC. It codes for CSASSGGSVDIQYF.

V is TRBV7-2 and J is TRBJ2-3, with D unclear. V gave up 5 bases and J gave up 6 bases, with 9 bases separating them. The germline V gene encodes CDR1 SGHTA and CDR2 FQGNSA. The CDR3 runs 12 residues. This CDR3 reads CASSPTRDTQYF. The CDR3 nucleotides read TGTGCCAGCAGCCCAACGAGGGATACGCAGTATTTT.

The V gene is TRBV10-3, the J gene TRBJ2-5; D is possibly TRBD1 or TRBD2 (5 bases each). This CDR3 is 11 amino acids long. Germline assignment: CDR1 ENHRY and CDR2 SYGVKD. The germline V and J ends were trimmed by 11 bases and 4 bases, with 11 bases remaining between them. The CDR3 DNA is TGTGCCCTGGGGGACGGAGAGACCCAGTACTTC. This translates into CALGDGETQYF.

The chain recombines TRBV29-1 with TRBJ1-1; possibly TRBD1 for D (5 bases). Between the trimmed V and J ends, which lost 7 bases and 0 bases, there was a span of 15 bases. Germline CDR1 reads SQVTM; CDR2 reads ANQGSEA. The CDR3 extends over 14 amino acids. Here the CDR3 reads CSASVGGMNTEAFF. The CDR3 DNA reads TGCAGCGCCTCCGTGGGGGGGATGAACACTGAAGCTTTCTTT. The full variable domain, with the rest looked up from reference TRBV29-1 and TRBJ1-1, is SAVISQKPSRDICQRGTSLTIQCQVDSQVTMMFWYRQQPGQSLTLIATANQGSEATYESGFVIDKFPISRPNLTFSTLTVSNMSPEDSSIYLCSASVGGMNTEAFFGQGTRLTVV.

The chain recombines TRBV18 with TRBJ2-1; D gene unclear. Germline assignment: CDR1 KGHSH and CDR2 LQKENI. CDR3 length: 15 residues. V was shortened by 2 bases and J by 0 bases, with 8 bases between the two germline ends. CDR3: CASSPVRSSYNEQFF. CDR3 bases: TGTGCCAGCTCACCAGTCCGTTCCTCCTACAATGAGCAGTTCTTC.

The rearrangement links TRBV28 to TRBJ1-5; weak D call: TRBD1 (6 bases). The CDR3 is 15 residues long. Germline CDR1 reads MDHEN; CDR2 reads SYDVKM. V lost 4 bases and J 6 bases, leaving 16 bases between the germline ends. This chain's CDR3 is CASSSIRGNGQPQHF. For the CDR3, the DNA is TGTGCCAGCAGTTCAATCAGGGGAAACGGTCAGCCCCAGCATTTT.

The chain joins TRBV20-1 to TRBJ1-1, with TRBD1 as a possible D gene (5 bases). The germline gives CDR1 DFQATT, CDR2 SNEGSKA (reference sequence). This CDR3 is built from 15 residues. Trimming took 0 bases from V and 5 from J, leaving 16 bases between them. CDR3 loop: CSARDLGTRATEAFF. In DNA, the CDR3 is TGCAGTGCTAGAGATTTAGGGACCAGGGCGACTGAAGCTTTCTTT.

Only a few counts were recorded for this clonotype. V is TRBV12-3 or TRBV12-4 and J is TRBJ1-2; TRBD1 is a possible D gene (5 bases). Trimming cost V 1 base and J 7 bases, with 10 bases left between them. The CDR3 sequence is 13 residues long. CDR3 sequence (DNA): TGTGCCAGCAGTTTAGGCAGGGTGCGTGGCTACACCTTC. Translating gives CASSLGRVRGYTF.

The chain employs TRBV24-1 and TRBJ2-3; TRBD1 is a possible D gene (7 bases). Germline CDR1 KGHDR, CDR2 SFDVKD. V shed 7 bases and J shed 0 bases, with 16 bases lying between them. The CDR3 covers 16 residues. CDR3 residues: CATSSPAGQSTDTQYF. CDR3 in DNA: TGTGCCACCAGCTCCCCTGCGGGACAGAGCACAGATACGCAGTATTTT.

This clonotype has just a few counts. The rearrangement uses TRBV25-1 and TRBJ2-5, with D possibly TRBD2 on 6 matching bases. The CDR3 runs 13 residues. Per germline, CDR1 MGHDK and CDR2 SYGVNS. V shed 2 bases and J shed 4 bases, with 8 bases lying between them. CDR3: CASSEGGLETQYF. DNA of the CDR3: TGTGCCAGCAGTGAAGGAGGGTTAGAGACCCAGTACTTC.

This clonotype showed up just a few times. V and J are TRBV5-1 and TRBJ2-1; D might be TRBD1 (6 bases). CDR1 is SGHRS and CDR2 is YFSETQ in the germline V gene. The CDR3 totals 15 residues. Deletions cut 4 bases from V and 5 bases from J, with 16 bases between. Here the CDR3 reads CASSGDRFGNNEQFF. The CDR3 DNA is TGCGCCAGCAGCGGAGACAGGTTTGGAAACAATGAGCAGTTCTTC.

This clonotype came up many times. The chain recombines TRBV10-3 with TRBJ1-5, with 9 bases matching TRBD1. The germline CDR1 and CDR2 sequences are ENHRY and SYGVKD. With V trimmed by 10 bases and J by 0 bases, 4 bases remained unmatched. The CDR3 totals 14 residues. The CDR3 here is CATMTGGSNQPQHF. The CDR3 DNA sequence: TGTGCCACCATGACAGGGGGTAGCAATCAGCCCCAGCATTTT.

The table lists this clonotype with a few counts. The genes are TRBV6-5 and TRBJ2-1; 12 bases agree with TRBD2. This CDR3 comprises 15 residues. V lost 4 bases, J lost 7 bases, and 5 bases stayed unmatched. The germline V gene has CDR1 MNHEY and CDR2 SVGAGI. The CDR3 nucleotides read TGTGCCAGCAGTTTCACTAGCGGGAGGAGTAATGAGCAGTTCTTC. This sequence encodes CASSFTSGRSNEQFF.

The rearrangement joins TRBV5-1 to TRBJ1-1; no firm D call. Germline assignment: CDR1 SGHRS and CDR2 YFSETQ. Trimming left V 3 bases short and J 7 bases short, with 19 bases between. The CDR3 extends over 15 amino acids. CDR3 in amino acids: CASSWKGGGDNEAFF. The DNA of the CDR3 is TGCGCCAGCAGCTGGAAGGGAGGTGGCGACAATGAAGCTTTCTTT.

This clonotype showed up just a few times. This chain joins TRBV14 and TRBJ2-7, with D tentatively TRBD1 (5 bases). Trimming shortened V by 1 base and J by 5 bases, and 6 bases separated the two germline ends. CDR1 is SGHDN and CDR2 is FVKESK in the germline V gene. The CDR3 spans 12 residues. The CDR3 DNA reads TGTGCCAGCAGCCAAGCACAGGACGAGCAGTACTTC. Its translation is CASSQAQDEQYF.

The chain is built from TRBV2 and TRBJ2-5, with D possibly matching TRBD1 (6 bases). The CDR3 runs to 13 residues. CDR1 and CDR2 (germline): SNHLY, FYNNEI. V was shortened by 7 bases and J by 11 bases, with 20 bases between the two germline ends. CDR3 protein: CASTPNRVGEQYF. The CDR3 coding sequence is TGTGCCAGCACCCCAAACAGGGTCGGTGAGCAGTACTTC.

This chain connects TRBV20-1 to TRBJ2-3; D is undetermined. CDR1 is DFQATT and CDR2 is SNEGSKA in the germline V gene (reference sequence). The CDR3 consists of 12 residues. V lost 2 bases to trimming and J lost 1 base, with 4 bases between them. This CDR3 is CSARMGTDTQYF. CDR3 nucleotide sequence: TGCAGTGCTAGAATGGGCACAGATACGCAGTATTTT.